The 30 T cell receptor beta chains presented below share a single source sample, sequenced in a study of cytomegalovirus exposure and HLA in healthy donors. The PCR was carried out with 60 Vbeta primers and 13 Jbeta primers. Generated by immunoSEQ multiplex PCR, the TCRdb table keeps only in-frame clones and is missing some. The sample lists under 150,000 clones, under 85% occurring once. The source material was PBMCs. These receptors were collected from a boy aged 5 to 17 in good health and CMV-seronegative.

This clone was observed a handful of times. The chain links TRBV10-3 to TRBJ2-1, with 9 bases aligning to TRBD2. The CDR3 has 14 residues. V shed 6 bases, J shed 5 bases, and the junction held 5 bases outside the gene matches. Germline CDR1 ENHRY, CDR2 SYGVKD. CDR3 nucleotide sequence: TGTGCCATCAGAGGACTAGCGAGAGACAATGAGCAGTTCTTC. It specifies CAIRGLARDNEQFF.

The CDR3 DNA sequence: TGCAACCGAGGTGGAGACAGGGCCTACGAGCAGTACTTC. It specifies CNRGGDRAYEQYF. The V call is TRBV29-1, the J call TRBJ2-7, with TRBD1 identical over 7 bases. The length of the CDR3 is 13 residues. Germline CDR1 and CDR2: SQVTM and ANQGSEA.

This chain joins TRBV7-9 and TRBJ1-4; 12 bases match TRBD1. Losses at the gene ends were 5 bases for V and 6 bases for J; bases not matched to a gene: 10. Germline V gives CDR1 SEHNR, CDR2 FQNEAQ (reference sequence). The CDR3 covers 17 residues. CDR3: CASSPGQGAHADEKLFF. Written as DNA, the CDR3 is TGTGCCAGCAGCCCGGGACAGGGGGCGCACGCGGATGAAAAACTGTTTTTT.

The chain employs TRBV4-2 and TRBJ2-3; 14 nucleotides agree with TRBD2. Germline V gene sequence: CDR1 LGHNA, CDR2 YNFKEQ. With 4 bases clipped from V and 8 bases from J, the junction kept 2 bases outside the gene matches. CDR3 length equals 14 residues. CDR3 loop: CASSPGLAGATQYF. CDR3 coding DNA: TGTGCCAGCAGCCCGGGACTAGCGGGAGCTACGCAGTATTTT.

A word on this clone: The junction does not match germline at one end; this may be a read error. The chain couples TRBV29-1 to TRBJ1-2, with a possible D match to TRBD1 (5 bases). CDR3 length equals 11 residues. Germline V gene lookup returns CDR1 SQVTM and CDR2 ANQGSEA. Written as DNA, the CDR3 is TGCAGCGTTGAAGATCGGGTGGGGCTCCCCTTC. Translated, it gives CSVEDRVGLPF.

There are a few counts of this clone. This chain links TRBV10-3 with TRBJ2-7; no firm D call. CDR3 length: 13 amino acids. Between the trimmed V and J ends, which lost 4 bases and 0 bases, there was a span of 7 bases. Germline V gives CDR1 ENHRY, CDR2 SYGVKD. CDR3 in DNA: TGTGCCATCAGTGCCGAGAGCTCCTACGAGCAGTACTTC. Its translation: CAISAESSYEQYF.

This sequence joins TRBV6-1 and TRBJ2-7, with D perhaps matching TRBD2 (6 bases). V lost 7 bases and J 1 base, leaving 11 bases between the germline ends. This CDR3 is 13 amino acids long. Germline V gene sequence: CDR1 MNHNS, CDR2 SASEGT. CDR3 sequence reads: CASTGGPSYEQYF. CDR3 nucleotides: TGTGCCAGCACCGGGGGTCCTTCCTACGAGCAGTACTTC.

The J gene is TRBJ2-5, the V gene TRBV27; 10 bases match TRBD2. CDR3 size: 14 residues. Germline assignment: CDR1 MNHEY and CDR2 SMNVEV (reference sequence). Trimming removed 4 bases from V and 7 bases from J; junction bases left unmatched: 6. CDR3 nucleotide sequence: TGTGCCAGCAGTTGGGATGCTAGCGGGGGGACCCAGTACTTC. Translation gives CASSWDASGGTQYF.

V is TRBV6-1 and J is TRBJ2-1; maybe TRBD2 (6 bases). This CDR3 contains 15 residues. Trimming left V 6 bases short and J 0 bases short, with 12 bases between. The germline CDR1 and CDR2 sequences are MNHNS and SASEGT. CDR3 region: CASSRDGSSYNEQFF. DNA for the CDR3: TGTGCCAGCAGCCGCGACGGGAGCTCCTACAATGAGCAGTTCTTC.

This chain connects TRBV18 to TRBJ2-1, with 9 bases identical to TRBD1. The V gene's germline CDR1 is KGHSH and CDR2 LQKENI. The CDR3 loop spans 18 amino acids. V trimming: 5 bases; J trimming: 6 bases; junction bases outside the gene matches: 17. Here the CDR3 DNA reads TGTGCCAGCTCATCCAAGAGCCCCGGGACAGGGCGAAGCAATGAGCAGTTCTTC. Residues: CASSSKSPGTGRSNEQFF.

The chain couples TRBV27 to TRBJ1-1, with unresolved D. The CDR3 loop spans 16 amino acids. Germline V lookup: CDR1 MNHEY, CDR2 SMNVEV (reference sequence). Between the trimmed V and J ends, which lost 4 bases and 4 bases, there was a span of 19 bases. CDR3 region: CASSSWASRLGTEAFF. The CDR3 DNA follows: TGTGCCAGCAGTTCTTGGGCCTCCCGGTTGGGCACTGAAGCTTTCTTT.

This clone has only one observation. J is TRBJ2-7 and V is TRBV27, with no clear D. CDR3 length: 12 amino acids. V lost 5 bases and J lost 6, with 11 bases in between. Looked up from germline, CDR1 is MNHEY and CDR2 is SMNVEV (reference sequence). The CDR3 sequence: CASSDTVREQYF. CDR3 sequence (DNA): TGTGCCAGCAGTGATACAGTACGCGAGCAGTACTTC.

The J gene is TRBJ2-7, the V gene TRBV28; tentatively, D is TRBD2 (6 bases). CDR3 length: 15 amino acids. The V gene's germline CDR1 is MDHEN and CDR2 SYDVKM. Trimming cost V 5 bases and J 3 bases, with 17 bases left between them. The CDR3 loop reads CASSPAGEVNYEQYF. The CDR3 nucleotides are TGTGCCAGCAGTCCAGCGGGCGAGGTCAACTACGAGCAGTACTTC.

This clone has a single count. The rearrangement joins TRBV4-3 to TRBJ2-3; 11 bases are a match to TRBD2. The V gene's germline CDR1 is LGHNA and CDR2 YSLEER. This CDR3 is built from 17 residues. V trimming: 0 bases; J trimming: 6 bases; junction bases outside the gene matches: 8. For the CDR3, the DNA is TGCGCCAGCAGCCAAGATCTTAGCGGGGGGGCCGCTGATACGCAGTATTTT. The encoded protein is CASSQDLSGGAADTQYF.

V usage is TRBV5-1 and J usage is TRBJ2-2; 9 bases are shared with TRBD1. Unmatched junction bases numbered 5, after V lost 1 base and J lost 4 bases. Germline-derived CDR1 and CDR2 are SGHRS and YFSETQ. CDR3 length equals 16 residues. The DNA for the CDR3 is TGCGCCAGCAGCTTGACAGGGGGCACGAGCACCGGGGAGCTGTTTTTT. Its translation: CASSLTGGTSTGELFF.

The V gene is TRBV6-5, the J gene TRBJ1-1, with 8 bases identical to TRBD1. This CDR3 contains 16 residues. Germline CDR1 reads MNHEY; CDR2 reads SVGAGI. V shed 2 bases, J shed 8 bases, and the junction held 13 bases outside the gene matches. The CDR3 spells CASSYGRGAGGKEAFF. CDR3 in DNA: TGTGCCAGCAGTTACGGTCGTGGCGCAGGGGGCAAGGAAGCTTTCTTT.

The rearrangement links TRBV5-1 to TRBJ2-5, with TRBD1 matching 7 bases. Looked up from germline, CDR1 is SGHRS and CDR2 is YFSETQ. After removal of 5 bases from V and 3 bases from J, the junction contained 1 base not matched to a gene. The CDR3 extends over 12 amino acids. CDR3: CASRGQEETQYF. CDR3 coding DNA: TGCGCCAGCAGAGGACAGGAAGAGACCCAGTACTTC.

The chain couples TRBV4-1 to TRBJ2-7; D might be TRBD2 (6 bases). Between the trimmed V and J ends, which lost 1 base and 1 base, there was a span of 11 bases. CDR1 and CDR2 (germline): MGHRA, YSYEKL. The CDR3 has 15 amino acids. DNA of the CDR3: TGCGCCAGCAGCCAAGGAGGCGGGGCATCCTACGAGCAGTACTTC. Its protein is CASSQGGGASYEQYF.

The chain couples TRBV4-3 to TRBJ2-1, with D unclear. The V end was cut by 0 bases, the J end by 2 bases, with 5 bases between. This CDR3 region has 14 residues. Germline V CDR1 and CDR2: LGHNA, YSLEER. CDR3 sequence (DNA): TGCGCCAGCAGCCAAGAGTACACCTACAATGAGCAGTTCTTC. It encodes CASSQEYTYNEQFF.

The gene calls are TRBV19 and TRBJ2-1, with 7 bases that match TRBD2. The CDR3 covers 15 residues. Losses at the gene ends were 4 bases for V and 5 bases for J; bases not matched to a gene: 8. Germline loops: CDR1 LNHDA, CDR2 SQIVND (reference sequence). The CDR3 DNA reads TGTGCCAGTAGTAGGTCCGGACTAGAGGACAATGAGCAGTTCTTC. Translated, it gives CASSRSGLEDNEQFF.

A note on this clone: The same CDR3 is also encoded by other DNA sequences in this sample. The chain has TRBV5-1 and TRBJ1-5; D gene ambiguous. Trimming took off 4 bases at V and 0 bases at J, with 5 bases between the two ends. Germline V gives CDR1 SGHRS, CDR2 YFSETQ. This CDR3 comprises 13 residues. The CDR3 here is CASSPDSNQPQHF. CDR3 sequence (DNA): TGCGCCAGCAGCCCAGATAGCAATCAGCCCCAGCATTTT.

In this sample, this clone turned up a few times. This chain links TRBV4-3 with TRBJ1-4, with TRBD1 matching over 9 bases. CDR3 length equals 16 residues. V trimming: 1 base; J trimming: 8 bases; junction bases outside the gene matches: 8. In germline, CDR1 is LGHNA, CDR2 YSLEER. The CDR3 loop reads CASSQGSGQGGEKLFF. The CDR3 DNA follows: TGCGCCAGCAGCCAAGGTTCGGGACAGGGTGGAGAAAAACTGTTTTTT.

V is TRBV4-1 and J is TRBJ1-1; TRBD1 agrees at 9 bases. There are 13 residues in the CDR3. J gave up 4 bases and V 3 bases, and 0 bases lay outside the gene matches. The germline V gene encodes CDR1 MGHRA and CDR2 YSYEKL. The CDR3 DNA is TGCGCCAGCAGCCAGGACAGGGGCACTGAAGCTTTCTTT. The encoded protein is CASSQDRGTEAFF.

Here the CDR3 reads CASSWGQGINTGELFF. CDR3 DNA sequence: TGTGCCAGCAGCTGGGGACAGGGGATAAACACCGGGGAGCTGTTTTTT. The V and J genes are TRBV5-4 and TRBJ2-2; 10 bases match TRBD1. This CDR3 comprises 16 residues. CDR1 SGHNT and CDR2 YYREEE come from the germline V gene (reference sequence). V lost 3 bases and J lost 2; bases outside the gene matches: 4.

V is TRBV5-1 and J is TRBJ1-2; perhaps TRBD1 as D (5 bases). Germline V gene lookup returns CDR1 SGHRS and CDR2 YFSETQ. The CDR3 sequence is 14 residues long. Trimming took 1 base from V and 2 from J, leaving 9 bases between them. This CDR3 reads CASSLIDSNYGYTF. The CDR3 DNA follows: TGCGCCAGCAGCTTGATCGACAGCAACTATGGCTACACCTTC.

The rearrangement uses TRBV10-3 and TRBJ2-3; the D is unclear. Trimming cost V 5 bases and J 14 bases, with 26 bases left between them. Germline assignment: CDR1 ENHRY and CDR2 SYGVKD. This CDR3 is 15 amino acids long. The CDR3 protein is CAISPAGVGPRAGYF. CDR3 sequence (DNA): TGTGCCATCAGTCCGGCAGGTGTGGGCCCCAGAGCTGGGTATTTT.

This chain joins TRBV6-6 and TRBJ1-5; possibly TRBD1 for D (5 bases). Trimming stripped 0 bases from V and 7 bases from J, with 10 bases between. The germline gives CDR1 MNHNY, CDR2 SVGAGI (reference sequence). This CDR3 contains 14 residues. Here the CDR3 reads CASSYSSGQQPQHF. The DNA for the CDR3 is TGTGCCAGCAGTTACTCTTCAGGGCAACAGCCCCAGCATTTT.

This sequence joins TRBV7-6 and TRBJ1-5; 9 bases match TRBD1. V lost 4 bases, J lost 16 bases, and 11 bases stayed unmatched. CDR1 SGHVS and CDR2 FNYEAQ come from the germline V gene. The CDR3 contains 13 residues. The CDR3 bases are TGTGCCAGCAGCTCTACTCGGGGGGACAGGGTCCATTTT. It yields the protein CASSSTRGDRVHF.

The genes are TRBV27 and TRBJ2-4, with D maybe TRBD2 (6 bases). V lost 3 bases and J 0 bases, leaving 9 bases between the germline ends. Germline V gene lookup returns CDR1 MNHEY and CDR2 SMNVEV (reference sequence). CDR3 length: 15 amino acids. In DNA, the CDR3 is TGTGCCAGCAGTTTTCTGGGACTAGCCAAAAACATTCAGTACTTC. The encoded protein is CASSFLGLAKNIQYF.

This chain uses TRBV4-3 with TRBJ2-5, with 12 bases lining up with TRBD1. Germline CDR1 reads LGHNA; CDR2 reads YSLEER. The CDR3 extends over 15 amino acids. With V trimmed by 5 bases and J by 5 bases, 6 bases remained unmatched. CDR3 in DNA: TGCGCCAGCAGCAGGGGACAGGGGGCTGGTGAGACCCAGTACTTC. This translates into CASSRGQGAGETQYF.